This T cell receptor (beta chain) was sequenced for a study of vaccination and CD4 T cells after COVID-19. Cultured CD4+ T cells had their DNA profiled by the Oncomine TCR Beta short-read assay. MiXCR, applied by TCRdb to the PCR reads, yields one record per CDR3 protein. The sample has some 15,000 distinct CDR3 sequences, around three fifths seen once. Study-level results: Looking at convalescent patients, a median approximately 83% of reactive clones were present only post-vaccination.

The treatment: roughly 10-day PBMC culture with coronavirus spike peptide pools or control peptides (ViraFEST assay). Using peptide pools, antigen-specific T cells were expanded in ViraFEST before TCRs were sequenced. A note on this clonotype: The antigen is undetermined.

The CDR3 runs 13 residues. The germline gives CDR1 DFQATT, CDR2 SNEGSKA (reference sequence). V lost 5 bases, J lost 10 bases, and 20 bases lay in between. The sample comprised CD4+ T cells from blood, cultured in vitro. The rearrangement links TRBV20-1 to TRBJ1-1, with D possibly TRBD1 on 5 matching bases. The TCR comes from a human donor who had recovered from COVID-19. The CDR3 DNA follows: TGCAGTGCTGGGGGGACCTCCCCCCTCGGAGCTTTCTTT. It encodes CSAGGTSPLGAFF.